These 32 T cell receptor beta chains share one sample of origin, sequenced in a study of T cell responses to AZD1222 COVID-19 vaccine. Assay: immunoSEQ multiplex PCR; the TCRdb copy retains only in-frame clones and omits some. This sample has about 96,000 clones, with 70% to 90% found just once. The input for sequencing was peripheral blood, taken on day 0 of AZD1222 vaccination. These receptors originate from an adult in good health.

This chain's CDR3 is CAISDSVSYEQYF. Here the CDR3 DNA reads TGTGCCATCAGTGATTCAGTCTCCTACGAGCAGTACTTC. The genes are TRBV10-3 and TRBJ2-7, with no clear D. Between the trimmed V and J ends, which lost 3 bases and 0 bases, there was a span of 6 bases. The CDR3 spans 13 residues. Germline V gene sequence: CDR1 ENHRY, CDR2 SYGVKD.

The rearrangement joins TRBV19 to TRBJ2-7, with 9 bases that match TRBD1. The J segment lost 5 bases and the V segment lost 6 bases, leaving 8 bases of the junction unmatched. Looked up from germline, CDR1 is LNHDA and CDR2 is SQIVND (reference sequence). The CDR3 runs to 14 residues. CDR3 sequence reads: CASSHSTGGDEQYF. The CDR3 DNA reads as TGTGCCAGTAGCCATAGTACAGGGGGCGACGAGCAGTACTTC.

The genes are TRBV24-1 and TRBJ2-2, with 9 bases identical to TRBD1. The CDR3 runs to 16 residues. CDR1 KGHDR and CDR2 SFDVKD come from the germline V gene. The V segment lost 3 bases and the J segment 2 bases; nucleotides outside the gene matches: 3. The CDR3 nucleotides read TGTGCCACCAGTGATGCGGGACAGGGAAACACCGGGGAGCTGTTTTTT. Its protein product is CATSDAGQGNTGELFF.

The rearrangement uses TRBV30 and TRBJ1-1; no firm D call. CDR3 length: 12 residues. V dropped 2 bases and J dropped 4 bases, with 8 bases sitting between them. The germline V gene has CDR1 GTSNPN and CDR2 SVGIG (reference sequence). The CDR3: CAWSYGGTEAFF. CDR3 nucleotides: TGTGCCTGGAGTTATGGAGGCACTGAAGCTTTCTTT.

The chain couples TRBV27 to TRBJ2-7; D possibly uses TRBD1 or TRBD2 (6 bases each). V lost 3 bases, J lost 0 bases, and 15 bases lay in between. This CDR3 has 16 residues. Germline V gene data show CDR1 as MNHEY and CDR2 as SMNVEV (reference sequence). In DNA form, the CDR3 reads TGTGCCAGCAGTTTTTCCGGGGGCGAAGCCTCCTACGAGCAGTACTTC. It is translated as CASSFSGGEASYEQYF.

V and J are TRBV30 and TRBJ1-2, with D possibly being TRBD1 (5 bases). V was clipped by 2 bases and J by 8 bases, with 27 bases between them. The germline gives CDR1 GTSNPN, CDR2 SVGIG (reference sequence). This CDR3 spans 17 amino acids. CDR3 sequence: CAWSYGDRSDWPSGYTF. In DNA, the CDR3 is TGTGCCTGGAGTTATGGGGACCGGAGCGACTGGCCCTCCGGCTACACCTTC.

The chain has TRBV21-1 and TRBJ2-7; the table's D call of TRBD1 was not tested on the DNA. TRBV21-1 is deemed a pseudogene. This CDR3 region has 11 residues. CDR3 residues: CATLQGGEQYF. DNA of the CDR3: TGTGCCACCTTGCAGGGGGGTGAGCAGTACTTC.

In DNA form, the CDR3 reads TGTGCCATCAGTAGGTTGGCAGACGAGAACGAGCAGTACTTC. It yields the protein CAISRLADENEQYF. The gene calls are TRBV10-3 and TRBJ2-7; D is ambiguous. Germline CDR1 is ENHRY and CDR2 is SYGVKD. This CDR3 contains 14 residues. The V end was cut by 5 bases, the J end by 5 bases, with 16 bases between.

The chain employs TRBV19 and TRBJ1-5, with TRBD1 matching 7 bases. The V gene's germline CDR1 is LNHDA and CDR2 SQIVND (reference sequence). With 10 bases clipped from V and 3 bases from J, the junction kept 9 bases outside the gene matches. This CDR3 spans 14 amino acids. The CDR3 here is CATETGSLNQPQHF. CDR3 coding DNA: TGTGCCACCGAGACAGGGAGCCTCAATCAGCCCCAGCATTTT.

The rearrangement links TRBV25-1 to TRBJ1-2, with D uncertain. Trimming removed 5 bases from V and 7 bases from J, with 8 bases in between. CDR1 MGHDK and CDR2 SYGVNS come from the germline V gene. This CDR3 has 11 residues. CDR3: CASSFGPGYTF. The CDR3, as DNA: TGTGCCAGCAGTTTTGGCCCTGGCTACACCTTC.

V is TRBV16 and J is TRBJ1-2; no clear D gene. Germline loops: CDR1 KGHSY, CDR2 FQNENV. This CDR3 region has 15 residues. V shed 3 bases and J shed 6 bases, with 17 bases lying between them. The CDR3 nucleotides read TGTGCCAGCAGCCATGGGGTGAGAGGCCCAGATGGCTACACCTTC. Protein sequence: CASSHGVRGPDGYTF.

This chain joins TRBV24-1 and TRBJ2-1, with 12 bases identical to TRBD2. V lost 4 bases, J lost 4 bases, and 4 bases stayed unmatched. The V gene's germline CDR1 is KGHDR and CDR2 SFDVKD. The CDR3 loop spans 16 amino acids. CDR3 sequence (DNA): TGTGCCACCAGTGACCGGACTAGCGGGGTATACAATGAGCAGTTCTTC. It encodes CATSDRTSGVYNEQFF.

The genes are TRBV18 and TRBJ1-4, with unresolved D. V gave up 0 bases and J gave up 7 bases, with 15 bases separating them. The CDR3 sequence is 16 residues long. The germline V gene has CDR1 KGHSH and CDR2 LQKENI. The CDR3 loop reads CASSPPAGIGSEKLFF. The CDR3 DNA follows: TGTGCCAGCTCACCACCGGCGGGAATAGGGAGTGAAAAACTGTTTTTT.

This chain links TRBV2 with TRBJ1-2; D remains unclear. The ends were cut back, 3 bases at V and 6 bases at J, with 11 bases in the middle. CDR3 length equals 13 residues. Germline CDR1 and CDR2: SNHLY and FYNNEI. The CDR3 DNA reads as TGTGCCAGCAGTGAGTATCAAGGAGATGGCTACACCTTC. This codes for CASSEYQGDGYTF.

V is TRBV7-2 and J is TRBJ2-3, with D hard to call. Germline CDR1 and CDR2: SGHTA and FQGNSA. V shed 3 bases and J shed 1 base, with 5 bases lying between them. This CDR3 contains 13 residues. This CDR3 is CASSFRGTDTQYF. The CDR3, as DNA: TGTGCCAGCAGCTTCCGAGGCACAGATACGCAGTATTTT.

This chain connects TRBV30 to TRBJ2-7; 8 bases are a match to TRBD1. Losses at the gene ends were 5 bases for V and 2 bases for J; bases not matched to a gene: 5. The CDR3 loop spans 13 amino acids. The germline gives CDR1 GTSNPN, CDR2 SVGIG (reference sequence). CDR3: CAWSGDRTYEQYF. CDR3 DNA: TGTGCCTGGTCAGGGGACAGGACCTACGAGCAGTACTTC.

The CDR3 loop is CASNGVGGPEQFF. In nucleotides, the CDR3 is TGTGCCAGCAACGGGGTCGGGGGGCCTGAGCAGTTCTTC. The rearrangement joins TRBV2 to TRBJ2-1; D is possibly TRBD2 (7 bases). Germline CDR1 and CDR2: SNHLY and FYNNEI. CDR3 length: 13 amino acids. V was clipped by 7 bases and J by 9 bases, with 16 bases between them.

The chain carries TRBV6-5 and TRBJ1-2; 8 positions match TRBD1. With V trimmed by 5 bases and J by 2 bases, 4 bases remained unmatched. This CDR3 region has 14 residues. The V gene's germline CDR1 is MNHEY and CDR2 SVGAGI. CDR3 coding DNA: TGTGCCAGCAGTAGGGACAGGCAAAACTATGGCTACACCTTC. Residues: CASSRDRQNYGYTF.

The chain employs TRBV6-5 and TRBJ1-4; D is perhaps TRBD1 (5 bases). CDR1 is MNHEY and CDR2 is SVGAGI in the germline V gene. The CDR3 length is 16 residues. V lost 2 bases and J lost 8, with 18 bases in between. The CDR3 sequence is CASSYIRDTEGEKLFF. CDR3 nucleotides: TGTGCCAGCAGTTACATACGGGATACAGAGGGGGAAAAACTGTTTTTT.

The chain couples TRBV3-1 (or the pseudogene TRBV3-2) to TRBJ2-7; 14 bases are shared with TRBD2. The ends lost 4 bases at V and 3 bases at J; junction bases unmatched: 5. This CDR3 has 16 amino acids. Germline CDR1 LGHDT, CDR2 YNNKEL (reference sequence). CDR3: CASSPGLAGDYYEQYF. The CDR3 DNA reads TGTGCCAGCAGCCCGGGACTAGCGGGGGATTACTACGAGCAGTACTTC.

V gene TRBV29-1 combines with J gene TRBJ2-5, with unresolved D. V was pared by 6 bases and J by 1 base, with 3 bases between. The CDR3 covers 10 residues. Germline V CDR1 and CDR2: SQVTM, ANQGSEA. The CDR3 here is CSVFQETQYF. CDR3 bases: TGCAGCGTGTTCCAAGAGACCCAGTACTTC. The full variable domain, its missing parts supplied by reference TRBV29-1 and TRBJ2-5, is SAVISQKPSRDICQRGTSLTIQCQVDSQVTMMFWYRQQPGQSLTLIATANQGSEATYESGFVIDKFPISRPNLTFSTLTVSNMSPEDSSIYLCSVFQETQYFGPGTRLLVL.

The chain has TRBV19 and TRBJ1-5; TRBD1 might be the D (5 bases). Germline V gives CDR1 LNHDA, CDR2 SQIVND (reference sequence). The CDR3 runs to 15 residues. V lost 3 bases and J lost 2, with 11 bases in between. The CDR3 protein is CASSIVREGNQPQHF. CDR3 bases: TGTGCCAGTAGTATTGTCAGGGAGGGCAATCAGCCCCAGCATTTT.

The chain is built from TRBV27 and TRBJ1-5, with D perhaps matching TRBD1 (5 bases). The CDR3 sequence is 17 residues long. The V gene's germline CDR1 is MNHEY and CDR2 SMNVEV (reference sequence). V was cut by 6 bases and J by 0 bases, with 18 bases left in between. The CDR3 loop reads CASRESGASNSNQPQHF. The CDR3 nucleotides are TGTGCCAGCAGAGAATCCGGGGCGAGTAATAGCAATCAGCCCCAGCATTTT.

This chain links TRBV15 with TRBJ1-5; D might be TRBD1 (6 bases). Looked up from germline, CDR1 is LNHNV and CDR2 is YYDKDF (reference sequence). Trimming cost V 0 bases and J 1 base, with 7 bases left between them. This CDR3 comprises 15 residues. CDR3 coding DNA: TGTGCCACCAGCAGAGAGGGGGGCAGCAATCAGCCCCAGCATTTT. It is translated as CATSREGGSNQPQHF.

The CDR3 sequence: CASSLRASGAYEQYF. CDR3 coding DNA: TGTGCCAGCAGCTTAAGGGCTAGCGGGGCCTACGAGCAGTACTTC. The V and J genes are TRBV7-2 and TRBJ2-7, with 9 positions matching TRBD2. CDR3 size: 15 residues. The germline gives CDR1 SGHTA, CDR2 FQGNSA. The J segment lost 2 bases and the V segment lost 2 bases, leaving 4 bases of the junction unmatched. Looking up the rest from reference TRBV7-2 and TRBJ2-7 gives the full variable domain: GAGVSQSPSNKVTEKGKDVELRCDPISGHTALYWYRQSLGQGLEFLIYFQGNSAPDKSGLPSDRFSAERTGGSVSTLTIQRTQQEDSAVYLCASSLRASGAYEQYFGPGTRLTVT.

The gene calls are TRBV5-1 and TRBJ1-2; weak D call: TRBD1 (5 bases). The germline gives CDR1 SGHRS, CDR2 YFSETQ. The CDR3 length is 13 residues. The V gene lost 4 bases and the J gene lost 6 bases, with 13 bases spanning the gap. The CDR3 loop reads CASSMDILDGYTF. The CDR3 DNA sequence: TGCGCCAGCAGCATGGACATCCTGGATGGCTACACCTTC.

The CDR3, as DNA: TGTGCCAGTAGTTGGCGGGGGGATATTCCAAGGGAGCAGTTCTTC. Translating gives CASSWRGDIPREQFF. This rearrangement joins TRBV19 to TRBJ2-1; the match to TRBD2 covers 8 bases. V lost 5 bases, J lost 10 bases, and 13 bases stayed unmatched. The CDR3 consists of 15 residues. The V gene's germline CDR1 is LNHDA and CDR2 SQIVND (reference sequence).

J is TRBJ2-7 and V is TRBV19; possible D gene TRBD1, 6 bases. The germline CDR1 and CDR2 sequences are LNHDA and SQIVND (reference sequence). This CDR3 comprises 14 residues. Deletions cut 5 bases from V and 3 bases from J, with 14 bases between. CDR3 residues: CASSFRDTRYEQYF. CDR3 in DNA: TGTGCCAGTAGTTTCCGGGACACCCGCTACGAGCAGTACTTC.

This chain uses TRBV11-2 with TRBJ1-2; 9 bases map to TRBD1. CDR3 size: 16 residues. Trimming took 5 bases from V and 0 from J; bases not matched to a gene: 7. Germline V gene sequence: CDR1 SGHAT, CDR2 FQNNGV. The DNA for the CDR3 is TGTGCCAGCAGCCGGGGGACAGGGAGTTCTAACTATGGCTACACCTTC. Residues: CASSRGTGSSNYGYTF.

This chain joins TRBV5-6 and TRBJ2-3, with TRBD2 as a possible D gene (6 bases). The CDR3 is 15 amino acids. Trimming pared 2 bases from V and 4 bases from J, leaving 14 bases between. CDR1 and CDR2 from the germline V gene are SGHDT and YYEEEE. The CDR3, as DNA: TGTGCCAGCAGCTTAGATAGCGGAGGATCAGATACGCAGTATTTT. Its protein is CASSLDSGGSDTQYF.

The chain combines TRBV28 with TRBJ2-7, with D maybe TRBD1 (6 bases). The CDR3 extends over 12 amino acids. In germline, CDR1 is MDHEN, CDR2 SYDVKM. The V end lost 5 bases, the J end lost 7 bases, and 12 bases lay between the germline ends. The CDR3 DNA reads as TGTGCCAGCAGTACCCACAGGGAAGAGCAGTACTTC. Protein product: CASSTHREEQYF.

The J gene is TRBJ1-2, the V gene TRBV7-9, with TRBD1 as a possible D gene (6 bases). CDR3 size: 17 residues. The germline V gene has CDR1 SEHNR and CDR2 FQNEAQ (reference sequence). Trimming took 1 base from V and 1 from J, leaving 16 bases between them. Written as DNA, the CDR3 is TGTGCCAGCAGCTTAGAGAGGGGGACGGGCCATAACTATGGCTACACCTTC. Residues: CASSLERGTGHNYGYTF.